This T cell receptor (beta chain) was retrieved from a study of blood T cell repertoires in COVID-19. Repertoires were generated with immunoSEQ multiplex PCR, while TCRdb's copy carries only in-frame clones and drops some. The sample holds about 180,000 clones; around four fifths are singletons and the top ten take about 6.8%. Germline CDR1 MNHEY, CDR2 SVGAGI. With 7 bases removed from V and 8 bases from J, the gap between germline ends came to 20 bases. The CDR3 spans 15 residues. The chain has TRBV6-5 and TRBJ2-2; tentatively, D is TRBD1 (8 bases). The sequenced material came from peripheral blood. The receptor's source is a man aged 65 to 79 with active or convalescent COVID-19. CDR3 coding DNA: TGTGCCAGCACCGAGGACAGGGCTAGCGGAGGGGAGCTGTTTTTT. This translates into CASTEDRASGGELFF.